These 12 T cell receptor beta chains came from one sample sequenced in a study of cytomegalovirus exposure and HLA in healthy donors. The assay was immunoSEQ multiplex PCR, and TCRdb's table has in-frame clones only and misses some. The table lists under 300,000 clones, around 87% of them singletons. The sample was PBMCs. Every receptor here comes from a woman under 30 in good health and CMV-seronegative.

CDR3: CASSQRDYEQYV. CDR3 DNA sequence: TGTGCCAGCAGCCAGAGAGACTACGAGCAGTACGTC. The chain has TRBV13 and TRBJ2-7; D call uncertain. The CDR3 length is 12 residues. Trimming stripped 5 bases from V and 3 bases from J, with 8 bases between. CDR1 and CDR2 (germline): PRHDT, FYEKMQ (reference sequence).

CDR3 sequence: CASSLGADYEQYV. The CDR3 coding sequence is TGTGCCAGCAGCTTAGGAGCGGATTACGAGCAGTACGTC. This chain uses TRBV7-6 with TRBJ2-7, with a tentative D call TRBD2 (5 bases). Trimming shortened V by 1 base and J by 4 bases, and 8 bases separated the two germline ends. The CDR3 has 13 amino acids. Germline lookup yields CDR1 SGHVS and CDR2 FNYEAQ.

In DNA form, the CDR3 reads TGCGCCAGCAGCCAAGCAACTTCCACCGGGGAGCTGTTTTTT. Residues: CASSQATSTGELFF. The rearrangement joins TRBV4-1 to TRBJ2-2, with D hard to call. V was shortened by 1 base and J by 4 bases, with 7 bases between the two germline ends. Germline V gene data show CDR1 as MGHRA and CDR2 as YSYEKL. The CDR3 length is 14 residues.

V is TRBV5-5 and J is TRBJ1-3; D may be TRBD1 (5 bases). This CDR3 comprises 15 residues. From germline, CDR1 is SGHKS and CDR2 YYEKEE (reference sequence). Trimming removed 4 bases from V and 0 bases from J, with 11 bases in between. CDR3 residues: CASSPGGNSGNTIYF. Here the CDR3 DNA reads TGTGCCAGCAGCCCCGGGGGGAACTCTGGAAACACCATATATTTT.

The V and J genes are TRBV27 and TRBJ1-6; weak D call: TRBD1 (5 bases). Trimming left V 0 bases short and J 9 bases short, with 12 bases between. CDR3 size: 15 residues. Germline V gene lookup returns CDR1 MNHEY and CDR2 SMNVEV (reference sequence). The CDR3 DNA follows: TGTGCCAGCAGTTTATCGCACGGGGGAGGTTCACCCCTCCACTTT. Protein sequence: CASSLSHGGGSPLHF.

The genes are TRBV28 and TRBJ1-1, with 12 bases fitting TRBD1. Germline-derived CDR1 and CDR2 are MDHEN and SYDVKM. Trimming at V came to 3 bases and at J to 4 bases, leaving 3 bases not matched to a gene. This CDR3 is 15 amino acids long. CDR3 nucleotide sequence: TGTGCCAGCAGTTTGGGGGACAGGGGGCTCACTGAAGCTTTCTTT. Its translation is CASSLGDRGLTEAFF.

The CDR3 spells CASSQASSGGHAGTGELFF. As DNA, the CDR3 is TGCGCCAGCAGCCAAGCTTCTAGCGGGGGACACGCGGGCACCGGGGAGCTGTTTTTT. The chain carries TRBV4-1 and TRBJ2-2; 10 bases are a match to TRBD2. Trimming cost V 1 base and J 4 bases; bases outside gene matches: 12. The CDR3 runs 19 residues. Germline assignment: CDR1 MGHRA and CDR2 YSYEKL.

This chain links TRBV28 with TRBJ1-6; tentatively, D is TRBD1 (6 bases). Germline CDR1 MDHEN, CDR2 SYDVKM. Trimming pared 6 bases from V and 4 bases from J, leaving 10 bases between. The CDR3 has 14 residues. Written as DNA, the CDR3 is TGTGCCAGCAGAGGGGGGGGGTATAATTCACCCCTCCACTTT. The encoded protein is CASRGGGYNSPLHF.

This clone came up once. The gene calls are TRBV4-3 and TRBJ2-2; possible D gene TRBD1, 5 bases. V lost 4 bases to trimming and J lost 3 bases, with 15 bases between them. The germline CDR1 and CDR2 sequences are LGHNA and YSLEER. The CDR3 totals 16 residues. The CDR3 spells CASSPRQKSYTGELFF. Written as DNA, the CDR3 is TGCGCCAGCAGCCCCAGACAGAAGTCGTACACCGGGGAGCTGTTTTTT.

This rearrangement joins TRBV6-5 to TRBJ2-7; D is possibly TRBD2 (5 bases). V was cut by 2 bases and J by 7 bases, with 18 bases left in between. The CDR3 length is 15 residues. In germline, CDR1 is MNHEY, CDR2 SVGAGI. This chain's CDR3 is CASSYPTGSMVEQYF. The CDR3 nucleotides read TGTGCCAGCAGTTACCCAACGGGGTCGATGGTTGAGCAGTACTTC.

V and J are TRBV28 and TRBJ2-7, with 9 bases aligning to TRBD1. The V segment lost 6 bases and the J segment 4 bases; nucleotides outside the gene matches: 13. This CDR3 is 16 amino acids long. Germline CDR1 reads MDHEN; CDR2 reads SYDVKM. The CDR3 region has the DNA TGTGCCAGCAGCGGTCTGGGGTCGACAGGGGGGTACGAGCAGTACTTC. Translating it yields CASSGLGSTGGYEQYF. The entire variable domain, with the rest obtained from reference TRBV28 and TRBJ2-7, is as follows: DVKVTQSSRYLVKRTGEKVFLECVQDMDHENMFWYRQDPGLGLRLIYFSYDVKMKEKGDIPEGYSVSREKKERFSLILESASTNQTSMYLCASSGLGSTGGYEQYFGPGTRLTVT.

J is TRBJ2-3 and V is TRBV6-5, with D perhaps matching TRBD1 (5 bases). Trimming removed 6 bases from V and 0 bases from J, with 13 bases in between. Per germline, CDR1 MNHEY and CDR2 SVGAGI. The CDR3 covers 15 residues. CDR3 DNA sequence: TGTGCCAGCAGCGCGACAGATACTAGCACAGATACGCAGTATTTT. Translated, it gives CASSATDTSTDTQYF.